The 15 T cell receptor beta chains below come from one sample, sequenced in a study of T cell responses to AZD1222 COVID-19 vaccine. TCRdb's table, derived via immunoSEQ multiplex PCR, lists solely in-frame clones and lacks some. Altogether 90,000 to 95,000 clones are present, about nine tenths being singletons, with the ten largest covering 7.5%. The specimen comprised peripheral blood, sampled on day 0 of AZD1222 vaccination. The receptors here all came from an adult in good health.

The chain combines TRBV9 with TRBJ2-6; perhaps TRBD1 as D (7 bases). The CDR3 spans 15 residues. Trimming pared 4 bases from V and 3 bases from J, leaving 11 bases between. The germline gives CDR1 SGDLS, CDR2 YYNGEE. This CDR3 reads CASSTQGGGANVLTF. The CDR3 DNA sequence: TGTGCCAGCAGCACTCAGGGGGGTGGGGCCAACGTCCTGACTTTC.

This clone was counted a single time. CDR3 nucleotides: TGCGCCAGCAGCTCAGTGTACCAAGAGACCCAGTACTTC. Protein sequence: CASSSVYQETQYF. The V call is TRBV5-1, the J call TRBJ2-5, with D hard to call. Trimming cost V 3 bases and J 0 bases, with 6 bases left between them. CDR1 and CDR2 from the germline V gene are SGHRS and YFSETQ. The CDR3 sequence is 13 residues long. Complete variable domain (other parts from reference TRBV5-1 and TRBJ2-5): KAGVTQTPRYLIKTRGQQVTLSCSPISGHRSVSWYQQTPGQGLQFLFEYFSETQRNKGNFPGRFSGRQFSNSRSEMNVSTLELGDSALYLCASSSVYQETQYFGPGTRLLVL.

The chain combines TRBV28 with TRBJ1-1; maybe TRBD1 (6 bases). V lost 4 bases and J lost 5, with 11 bases in between. The CDR3 is 13 residues long. Germline V gene sequence: CDR1 MDHEN, CDR2 SYDVKM. The CDR3 bases are TGTGCCAGCAGTTGGACAGAAAGAACTGAAGCTTTCTTT. Its translation is CASSWTERTEAFF.

The chain links TRBV19 to TRBJ1-2; D is unresolved. V was clipped by 4 bases and J by 12 bases, with 15 bases between them. The germline CDR1 and CDR2 sequences are LNHDA and SQIVND (reference sequence). The CDR3 is 12 residues long. The CDR3 loop reads CASSRELGPDTF. CDR3 DNA: TGTGCCAGTAGTAGAGAGCTAGGACCGGACACCTTC.

The V gene is TRBV29-1, the J gene TRBJ2-3; 9 nucleotides line up with TRBD1. This CDR3 is built from 11 residues. Germline-derived CDR1 and CDR2 are SQVTM and ANQGSEA. The CDR3 spells CRDRVTDTQYF. CDR3 sequence (DNA): TGCCGGGACAGGGTCACAGATACGCAGTATTTT.

V is TRBV6-4 and J is TRBJ1-5, with D uncertain. Trimming removed 5 bases at V and 4 bases at J, with 9 bases between. Germline values: CDR1 MRHNA, CDR2 SNTAGT. The CDR3 spans 13 residues. CDR3 sequence reads: CASSPGRNQPQHF. DNA for the CDR3: TGTGCCAGCAGTCCGGGGAGGAATCAGCCCCAGCATTTT.

The CDR3 sequence is CASSPSDSYPETQYF. The CDR3 DNA sequence: TGTGCCAGCAGCCCCTCGGACTCATACCCAGAGACCCAGTACTTC. The rearrangement links TRBV7-6 to TRBJ2-5; TRBD2 is a possible D gene (5 bases). Trimming took off 5 bases at V and 4 bases at J, with 17 bases between the two ends. This CDR3 contains 15 residues. Germline V gene sequence: CDR1 SGHVS, CDR2 FNYEAQ.

The chain recombines TRBV11-2 with TRBJ1-5; D unresolved. The CDR3 sequence is 14 residues long. CDR1 SGHAT and CDR2 FQNNGV come from the germline V gene. The V and J ends lost 3 bases and 0 bases respectively, with 6 bases between them. DNA for the CDR3: TGTGCCAGCAGCTTGACCCATAGCAATCAGCCCCAGCATTTT. It yields the protein CASSLTHSNQPQHF.

This clone was counted once. J is TRBJ2-7 and V is TRBV11-2; no clear D. Trimming removed 5 bases at V and 6 bases at J, with 8 bases between. This CDR3 has 11 residues. Germline V lookup: CDR1 SGHAT, CDR2 FQNNGV. Here the CDR3 DNA reads TGTGCCAGCAGCCCCGCGACCGAGCAGTACTTC. As protein: CASSPATEQYF.

The gene calls are TRBV3-1 (or the pseudogene TRBV3-2) and TRBJ2-3; 8 bases agree with TRBD2. The length of the CDR3 is 15 residues. V lost 3 bases, J lost 0 bases, and 2 bases stayed unmatched. From germline, CDR1 is LGHDT and CDR2 YNNKEL (reference sequence). This chain's CDR3 is CASSHRTSSTDTQYF. The CDR3 DNA sequence: TGTGCCAGCAGCCATCGGACTAGCAGCACAGATACGCAGTATTTT.

The rearrangement uses TRBV11-2 and TRBJ1-5; 8 bases map to TRBD1. Germline V gene data show CDR1 as SGHAT and CDR2 as FQNNGV. The CDR3 has 14 amino acids. With 4 bases clipped from V and 5 bases from J, the junction kept 4 bases outside the gene matches. The CDR3 DNA reads TGTGCCAGCAGCTCGGGACAGGACTATCAGCCCCAGCATTTT. This gives the protein CASSSGQDYQPQHF.

The chain uses TRBV7-3 and TRBJ1-1; D is unclear. Germline CDR1 is SGHTA and CDR2 is FQGTGA. Trimming pared 2 bases from V and 1 base from J, leaving 5 bases between. The length of the CDR3 is 13 residues. The CDR3 reads CASSLQQNTEAFF. The DNA of the CDR3 is TGTGCCAGCAGCTTACAGCAGAACACTGAAGCTTTCTTT.

The sample holds one count of this clone. The genes are TRBV6-5 and TRBJ2-5, with 7 bases lining up with TRBD2. This CDR3 comprises 14 residues. Germline V lookup: CDR1 MNHEY, CDR2 SVGAGI. V lost 6 bases, J lost 7 bases, and 11 bases stayed unmatched. The CDR3 sequence: CASSSRLAGGTQYF. CDR3 bases: TGTGCCAGCAGCTCAAGACTAGCTGGTGGGACCCAGTACTTC.

The chain recombines TRBV5-1 with TRBJ1-1, with TRBD1 matching over 10 bases. This CDR3 comprises 13 residues. The V segment lost 7 bases and the J segment 8 bases; nucleotides outside the gene matches: 8. Germline-derived CDR1 and CDR2 are SGHRS and YFSETQ. The CDR3 bases are TGCGCCAGCGTTTCCGGGACAGGGGAGGAAGCTTTCTTT. Its protein is CASVSGTGEEAFF.

This chain connects TRBV7-9 to TRBJ2-3, with D perhaps TRBD2 (6 bases). Germline V gene sequence: CDR1 SEHNR, CDR2 FQNEAQ (reference sequence). V lost 0 bases and J lost 5, with 15 bases in between. This CDR3 is built from 16 residues. CDR3 sequence reads: CASSLAASLGGDTQYF. The CDR3 DNA follows: TGTGCCAGCAGCTTAGCGGCTAGCCTGGGGGGAGATACGCAGTATTTT.